Listed below are T cell receptor beta chains from one sample, sequenced in a study of identical twins. TCRdb itself ran the 5' RACE reads through MiXCR, one entry per CDR3 protein. Of 450,000 to 500,000 distinct CDR3 sequences listed, around 15% were seen once; the top ten hold approximately 0.98%. The sample was also reused in another study, on yellow fever vaccine responses in identical twins.

Sequences were obtained from CD4+ T cells sorted from blood. These receptors were taken from a woman younger than 35 in good health. Each CDR3 is given with its conserved first and last residue. Each record gives: CDR3 length, V gene, clone size, D gene, J gene, CDR3 DNA, CDR3 protein. D genes are given only for firm matches. Clone size is given for some rows only: seen once, a few or many times, or a class if the clone is expanded.

length: 15
V: TRBV27
size: few
D: TRBD2
J: TRBJ2-7
DNA: TGTGCCAGCAGTACCCGGACTAGCGGGAGATCCGAGCAGTACTTC
CDR3: CASSTRTSGRSEQYF

length: 15
V: TRBV28
size: few
D: -
J: TRBJ2-7
DNA: TGTGCCAGCAGTTTATTCGGGACGGCTAAACGCGAGCAGTACTTC
CDR3: CASSLFGTAKREQYF

length: 14
V: TRBV3-1
size: few
D: -
J: TRBJ1-3
DNA: TGTGCCAGCAGTCCGACAAAGAATGGAAACACCATATATTTT
CDR3: CASSPTKNGNTIYF

length: 13
V: TRBV27
size: -
D: -
J: TRBJ2-7
DNA: TGTGCCAGCAGTCGGACGGCCTCCTACGAGCAGTACTTC
CDR3: CASSRTASYEQYF

length: 13
V: TRBV9
size: -
D: TRBD1
J: TRBJ1-1
DNA: TGTGCCAGCAGCAAGGACAGGGACACTGAAGCTTTCTTT
CDR3: CASSKDRDTEAFF

length: 14
V: TRBV20-1
size: -
D: -
J: TRBJ2-5
DNA: TGCAGTGCTAGAGATTCATGGCTAAAAGAGACCCAGTACTTC
CDR3: CSARDSWLKETQYF

length: 15
V: TRBV3-1
size: -
D: -
J: TRBJ1-5
DNA: TGTGCCAGCAGCCAAGGAGGTCAGGGGTCTCAGCCCCAGCATTTT
CDR3: CASSQGGQGSQPQHF

length: 12
V: TRBV30
size: few
D: -
J: TRBJ1-1
DNA: TGTGCCTGGAACCCCGGGACGACTGAAGCTTTCTTT
CDR3: CAWNPGTTEAFF

length: 13
V: TRBV24-1
size: many
D: TRBD1
J: TRBJ2-5
DNA: TGTGCCACCAGCGGACAGGGTTCGGAGACCCAGTACTTC
CDR3: CATSGQGSETQYF

length: 16
V: TRBV9
size: few
D: TRBD2
J: TRBJ2-3
DNA: TGTGCCAGCAGCGCAGGGACTAGCGGGGCTGGAGATACGCAGTATTTT
CDR3: CASSAGTSGAGDTQYF

length: 11
V: TRBV4-1
size: -
D: -
J: TRBJ1-4
DNA: TGCGCCAGCAGCCAAGGTGAAAAACTGTTTTTT
CDR3: CASSQGEKLFF

length: 15
V: TRBV10-3
size: few
D: -
J: TRBJ2-1
DNA: TGTGCCATCAGGGGCGGAGAAAAAAAATACAATGAGCAGTTCTTC
CDR3: CAIRGGEKKYNEQFF

length: 11
V: TRBV5-1
size: few
D: -
J: TRBJ2-7
DNA: TGCGCCAGCAGAGAAGGGCTCGAGCAGTACTTC
CDR3: CASREGLEQYF

length: 13
V: TRBV3-1
size: few
D: -
J: TRBJ2-1
DNA: TGTGCCAGCAGCCTAACCGAAGAGAAAAGAAAGATCTTC
CDR3: CASSLTEEKRKIF

length: 18
V: TRBV20-1
size: few
D: TRBD2
J: TRBJ2-4
DNA: TGCAGTGCTAGTAGCTACCCTCGGGGGGGAGTAGCCAAAAACATTCAGTACTTC
CDR3: CSASSYPRGGVAKNIQYF

length: 16
V: TRBV20-1
size: -
D: TRBD2
J: TRBJ2-3
DNA: TGCAGTGCTAGAGATTTCGGGAGGGGTAACACAGATACGCAGTATTTT
CDR3: CSARDFGRGNTDTQYF

length: 12
V: TRBV3-1
size: -
D: -
J: TRBJ2-7
DNA: TGTGCCAGCAGCCAGTCCGACAGTGAGCAGTACTTC
CDR3: CASSQSDSEQYF